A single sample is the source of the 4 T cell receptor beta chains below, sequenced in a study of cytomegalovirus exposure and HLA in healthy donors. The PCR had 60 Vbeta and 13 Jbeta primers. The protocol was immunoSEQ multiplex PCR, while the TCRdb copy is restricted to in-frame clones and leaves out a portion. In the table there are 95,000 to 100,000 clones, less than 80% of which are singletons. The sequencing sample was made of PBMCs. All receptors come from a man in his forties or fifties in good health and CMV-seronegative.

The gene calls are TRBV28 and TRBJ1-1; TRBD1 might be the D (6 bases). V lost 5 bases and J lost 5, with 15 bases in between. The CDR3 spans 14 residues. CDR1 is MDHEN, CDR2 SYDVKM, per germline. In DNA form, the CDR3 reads TGTGCCAGCAGTAGAGGGGGGGCCAGTACTGAAGCTTTCTTT. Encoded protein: CASSRGGASTEAFF.

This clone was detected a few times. The CDR3 reads CASSSGRGDTQYF. CDR3 nucleotides: TGTGCCAGCAGTTCAGGGAGGGGAGATACGCAGTATTTT. The chain employs TRBV25-1 and TRBJ2-3, with 7 bases matching TRBD2. V lost 5 bases, J lost 5 bases, and 4 bases stayed unmatched. The germline CDR1 and CDR2 sequences are MGHDK and SYGVNS. This CDR3 contains 13 residues.

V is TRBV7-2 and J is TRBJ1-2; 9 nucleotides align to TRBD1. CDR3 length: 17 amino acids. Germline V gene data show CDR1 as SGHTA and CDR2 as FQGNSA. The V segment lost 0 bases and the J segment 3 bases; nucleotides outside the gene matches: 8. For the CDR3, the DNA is TGTGCCAGCAGCTTAGCGGTTTTCAGGACAGGGGACTATGGCTACACCTTC. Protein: CASSLAVFRTGDYGYTF.

The CDR3 sequence is CASSGQNQFYEQYF. The CDR3 bases are TGTGCCAGTAGTGGTCAAAACCAATTCTACGAGCAGTACTTC. This rearrangement joins TRBV19 to TRBJ2-5; D uncertain. The DNA end favors TRBJ2-7, so the J call may be wrong. The CDR3 is 14 amino acids. The V gene's germline CDR1 is LNHDA and CDR2 SQIVND (reference sequence).